Listed below are T cell receptor beta chains from one sample, sequenced in a study of radiation and T cells in renal cell carcinoma. Sequencing was performed with immunoSEQ multiplex PCR; in TCRdb, only in-frame clones are kept and a portion is missing. The sample yields 45,000 to 65,000 clones, 78% seen once. The specimen comprised blood, sampled from a patient whose treatment included radiotherapy and nephrectomy. These receptors were collected from a man aged 55-75 years with renal cell carcinoma. Both conserved end residues are part of each CDR3. D genes are given only for firm matches. Some rows mark clone size as missing; the rest say once, few, many or name a class of expanded clone.

>TRBJ1-1|.|TRBV5-1|.
TGCGCCAGCAGAGTGGCAGGGATTGTCACTGAAGCTTTCTTT
CASRVAGIVTEAFF
>TRBJ2-1|.|TRBV6-6|.
TGTGCCAGCAGTTTAGGAAATGAGCAGTTCTTC
CASSLGNEQFF
>TRBJ1-1|TRBD1|TRBV9|few
TGTGCCAGCAGCGTAGACGGCAGGGGGCCTGAAGCTTTCTTT
CASSVDGRGPEAFF
>TRBJ1-1|.|TRBV4-2|.
TGTGCCAGCAGCCAACAGGGGAGTTCGATCACTGAAGCTTTCTTT
CASSQQGSSITEAFF
>TRBJ2-5|TRBD1|TRBV5-5|once
TGTGCCAGCAGCCCTGGACAGGGAGAAGAGACCCAGTACTTC
CASSPGQGEETQYF
>TRBJ1-1|TRBD1|TRBV11-2|few
TGTGCCAGCAGCCGAGGGGCAGGGGGGACTGAAGCTTTCTTT
CASSRGAGGTEAFF
>TRBJ1-1|.|TRBV27|.
TGTGCCAGCAGTCCAAGTGGGGGGCGGTTGGAGAACACTGAAGCTTTCTTT
CASSPSGGRLENTEAFF
>TRBJ2-1|.|TRBV5-6|.
TGTGCCAGCAGCAGTCTCGTGGTCGGGAGCTCCTACAATGAGCAGTTCTTC
CASSSLVVGSSYNEQFF
>TRBJ2-3|TRBD2|TRBV9|.
TGTGCCAGCAGCTTGAGGACTAGCGGGAGGGCCGGTACGCAGTATTTT
CASSLRTSGRAGTQYF
>TRBJ2-1|.|TRBV4-3|once
TGCGCCAGCAGCCAAGAAGTGTCAATAGCCGGGGGTGAGCAGTTCTTC
CASSQEVSIAGGEQFF
>TRBJ2-3|.|TRBV19|once
TGTGCCAGTAGTATTGGTCCGGGACATCCTTCTAGCACAGATACGCAGTATTTT
CASSIGPGHPSSTDTQYF
>TRBJ1-2|.|TRBV10-3|.
TGTGCCATCAGTGAGGGACAGACCAGAAACTATGGCTACACCTTC
CAISEGQTRNYGYTF
>TRBJ2-7|.|TRBV5-1|.
TGCGCCAGCAGCTTGGCTACAGTTTACGAGCAGTACTTC
CASSLATVYEQYF
>TRBJ1-5|.|TRBV30|.
TGTGCCTGGAGTCGGGACGGGAGCAATCAGCCCCAGCATTTT
CAWSRDGSNQPQHF
>TRBJ1-4|.|TRBV7-2|.
TGTGCCAGCAGCATGAGTCTGGAGGGGTCTACTAATGAAAAACTGTTTTTT
CASSMSLEGSTNEKLFF
>TRBJ1-1|.|TRBV6-1|.
TGTGCCAGCGGTTCCGGGACATTTATGAACACTGAAGCTTTCTTT
CASGSGTFMNTEAFF
>TRBJ2-1|.|TRBV30|.
TGTGCCTGGTGTCAATCGGACACCTACAATGAGCAGTTCTTC
CAWCQSDTYNEQFF
>TRBJ1-2|TRBD1|TRBV18|.
TGTGCCAGCTCACCACAGTACAGGGGTAATGATGGCTACACCTTC
CASSPQYRGNDGYTF
>TRBJ2-5|.|TRBV11-2|few
TGTGCCAGCAGCTCAGCCCTGACAGAAGAACAAGAGACCCAGTACTTC
CASSSALTEEQETQYF
>TRBJ2-7|.|TRBV10-1|.
TGCGCCAGCAGGGAAGTGCTTCCCTACGAGCAGTACTTC
CASREVLPYEQYF
>TRBJ2-1|TRBD1|TRBV5-5|.
TGTGCCAGCAGCTTGGCTACAGGGGTCTACAATGAGCAGTTCTTC
CASSLATGVYNEQFF
>TRBJ2-2|TRBD2|TRBV6-6|.
TGTGCCAGCAGTTTTCAGGGACTAAACGCCGGGGAGCTGTTTTTT
CASSFQGLNAGELFF
>TRBJ1-2|.|TRBV6-5|.
TGTGCCAGCACCACCGGCGGGGGTATCTATGGCTACACCTTC
CASTTGGGIYGYTF
>TRBJ2-1|.|TRBV7-6|.
TGTGCCAGCAGCTTAGGAAGGGCGAATACGCAGTTCTTC
CASSLGRANTQFF
>TRBJ1-2|.|TRBV27|.
TGTGCCAGCAGTTTTGGAGGGGGCTATGGCTACACCTTC
CASSFGGGYGYTF
>TRBJ2-2|.|TRBV6-5|once
TGTGCCAGCAGGGCCCCGGGGGCGCCCGGGGAGCTGTTTTTT
CASRAPGAPGELFF